One sample yielded the 2 T cell receptor beta chains listed below, sequenced in a study of blood T cell repertoires in COVID-19. The table came from immunoSEQ multiplex PCR; TCRdb's copy has only in-frame clones and leaves some out. The data show fewer than 200,000 clones, about 85% seen once. The specimen sequenced was peripheral blood. These receptors originate from a human donor with acute or convalescent COVID-19. The donor label of this sample is uncertain.

The V and J genes are TRBV5-6 and TRBJ1-2; D is unclear. The CDR3 spans 11 residues. CDR1 is SGHDT, CDR2 YYEEEE, per germline. Trimming stripped 5 bases from V and 8 bases from J, with 10 bases between. CDR3 amino acids: CASRRKEGYTF. CDR3 bases: TGTGCCAGCAGGAGAAAAGAAGGCTACACCTTC. Using reference TRBV5-6 and TRBJ1-2 for the parts outside the CDR3, the full variable domain is DAGVTQSPTHLIKTRGQQVTLRCSPKSGHDTVSWYQQALGQGPQFIFQYYEEEERQRGNFPDRFSGHQFPNYSSELNVNALLLGDSALYLCASRRKEGYTFGSGTRLTVV.

For the CDR3, the DNA is TGCGCCAGCAGCCCTAGCGGGGGGGCGTCAGATACGCAGTATTTT. Its translation is CASSPSGGASDTQYF. The chain is built from TRBV5-1 and TRBJ2-3, with TRBD2 identical over 12 bases. J lost 4 bases, V lost 4 bases, and 4 bases had no gene match. This CDR3 has 15 residues. Germline V gene sequence: CDR1 SGHRS, CDR2 YFSETQ.